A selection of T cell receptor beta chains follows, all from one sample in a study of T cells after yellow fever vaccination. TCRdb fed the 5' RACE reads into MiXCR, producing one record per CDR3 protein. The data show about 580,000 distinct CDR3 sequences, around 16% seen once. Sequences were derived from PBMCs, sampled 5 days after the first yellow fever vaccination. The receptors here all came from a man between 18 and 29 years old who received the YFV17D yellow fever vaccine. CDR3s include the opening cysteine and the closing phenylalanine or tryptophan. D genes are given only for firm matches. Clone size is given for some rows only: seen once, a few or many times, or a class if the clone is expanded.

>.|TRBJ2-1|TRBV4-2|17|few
TGTGCCAGCAGCCAAGAGCCCGACTCAAGCTCCTACAATGAGCAGTTCTTC
CASSQEPDSSSYNEQFF
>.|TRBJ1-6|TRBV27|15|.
TGTGCCAGCAGTTCAACCACAGGGTTTCGGTCACCCCTCCACTTT
CASSSTTGFRSPLHF
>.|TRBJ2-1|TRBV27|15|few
TGTGCCAGCAGTCTTTCCGTTAGCTCCTACAATGAGCAGTTCTTC
CASSLSVSSYNEQFF
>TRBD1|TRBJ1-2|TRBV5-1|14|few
TGCGCCAGCAGCTTGGGGACAGGGAGCTATGGCTACACCTTC
CASSLGTGSYGYTF
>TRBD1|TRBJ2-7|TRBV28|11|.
TGTGCGGGGGACAGGAACTACGAGCAGTACTTC
CAGDRNYEQYF
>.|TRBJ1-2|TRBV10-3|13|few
TGTGCCATCAGTGGGGGGACTGAATATGGCTACACCTTC
CAISGGTEYGYTF
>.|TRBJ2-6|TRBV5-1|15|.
TGCGCCAGCAGCTTGGTGGAGTCTGGGGCCAACGTCCTGACTTTC
CASSLVESGANVLTF
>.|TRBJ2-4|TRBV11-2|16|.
TGTGCCAGCAGCCTGGGACGACACTTAGCCAAAAACATTCAGTACTTC
CASSLGRHLAKNIQYF
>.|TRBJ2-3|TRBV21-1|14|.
TGTGCCAGCAGCAAAACAGGGCCCCTGGATACGCAGTATTTT
CASSKTGPLDTQYF
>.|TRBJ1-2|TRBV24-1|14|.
TGTGCCACCAGTGATTTTAGGGATAGCTTAGGCTACACCTTC
CATSDFRDSLGYTF
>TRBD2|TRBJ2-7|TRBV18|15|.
TGTGCCAGCTCACCGGTGAATATGGCTAGCGGCGAGCAGTACTTC
CASSPVNMASGEQYF
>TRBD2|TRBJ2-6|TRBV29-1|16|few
TGCAGCGTACCCGGGGGGGAGGGCTCTGGGGCCAACGTCCTGACTTTC
CSVPGGEGSGANVLTF
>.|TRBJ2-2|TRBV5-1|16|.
TGCGCCAGCAGCCCGGGACCCGAGAAAAACACCGGGGAGCTGTTTTTT
CASSPGPEKNTGELFF
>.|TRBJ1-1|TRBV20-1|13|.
TGCAGTGCTAGAGATGGGGGTTTCACTGAAGCTTTCTTT
CSARDGGFTEAFF
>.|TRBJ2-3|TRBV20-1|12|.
TGCAGTGCTAGAGATAGTTCAGATACGCCGTATTTT
CSARDSSDTPYF
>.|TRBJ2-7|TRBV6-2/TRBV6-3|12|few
TGTGCCAGCAGTTACCCCTACTACGAGCAGTACTTC
CASSYPYYEQYF
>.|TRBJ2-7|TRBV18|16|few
TGTGCCAGCTCACCACTTCTCAGGGATGCCCCAAGGGAGCAGTACTTC
CASSPLLRDAPREQYF
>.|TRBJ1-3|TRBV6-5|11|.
TGTGCCTCGGCCCAAGGGGATACCATATATTTT
CASAQGDTIYF
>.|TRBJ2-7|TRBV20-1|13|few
TGCAGTGCTACATCGGACAAGACCTACGAGCAGTACTTC
CSATSDKTYEQYF
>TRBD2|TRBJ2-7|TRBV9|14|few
TGTGCCAGCAGCGTAGAAGCGGGGGTCTACGAGCAGTACTTC
CASSVEAGVYEQYF
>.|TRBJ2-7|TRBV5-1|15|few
TGCGCCAGCAGCGCAGTCGGTTCGGGGAGCTACGAGCAGTACTTC
CASSAVGSGSYEQYF
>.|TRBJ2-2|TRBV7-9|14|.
TGTGCAGTTGGGGGCAGATCGAACACCGGGGAGCTGTTTTTT
CAVGGRSNTGELFF
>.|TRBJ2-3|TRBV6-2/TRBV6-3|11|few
TGTGCCAGCAGCCCGCGGGTTACGCAGTATTTT
CASSPRVTQYF
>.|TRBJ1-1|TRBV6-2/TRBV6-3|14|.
TGTGCCAGCAGTCCTTCCTGGGGGGTCACTGAAGCTTTCTTT
CASSPSWGVTEAFF
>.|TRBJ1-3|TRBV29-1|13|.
TGCAGCGTTGGGTCCTACTCTGGAAACACCATATATTTT
CSVGSYSGNTIYF
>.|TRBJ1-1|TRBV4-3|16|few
TGCGCCAGCAGCCCGGAGCTCAGTCAAGTGAACACTGAAGCTTTCTTT
CASSPELSQVNTEAFF
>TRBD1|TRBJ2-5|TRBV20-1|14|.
TGCAGTGCGCTCCGTTGGACAGGGGAAGAGACCCAGTACTTC
CSALRWTGEETQYF